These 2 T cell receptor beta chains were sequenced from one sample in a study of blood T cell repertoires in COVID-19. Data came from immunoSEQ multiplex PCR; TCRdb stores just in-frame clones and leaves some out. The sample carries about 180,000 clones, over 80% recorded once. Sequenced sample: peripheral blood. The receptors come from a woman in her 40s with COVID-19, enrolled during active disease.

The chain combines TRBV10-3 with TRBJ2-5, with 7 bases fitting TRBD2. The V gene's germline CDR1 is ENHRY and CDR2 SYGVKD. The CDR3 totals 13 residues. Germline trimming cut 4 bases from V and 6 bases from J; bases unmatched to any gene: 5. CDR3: CAISAAGVKTQYF. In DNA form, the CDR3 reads TGTGCCATCAGTGCGGCGGGAGTAAAGACCCAGTACTTC.

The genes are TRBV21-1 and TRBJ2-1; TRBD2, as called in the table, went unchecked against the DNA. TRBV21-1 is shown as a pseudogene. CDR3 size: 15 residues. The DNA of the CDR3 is TGTGCCAGCAGCAACGGACTAGCGGCTGACAATGAGCAGTTCTTC. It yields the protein CASSNGLAADNEQFF.